This T cell receptor beta chain was documented in a study of blood T cell repertoires in COVID-19. TCRdb's copy holds only in-frame clones and misses some; the assay was immunoSEQ multiplex PCR. The sample yields some 190,000 clones, approximately 73% seen once. A note on this clone: A junction boundary mismatches the germline segment, possibly from a read error.

The CDR3 consists of 16 residues. Germline CDR1 reads LGHNA; CDR2 reads YNFKEQ. The sequence derives from a woman aged 45-60 years with acute COVID-19. The rearrangement joins TRBV4-2 to TRBJ2-3, with TRBD1 identical over 9 bases. Sequencing was carried out using PBMCs or T cells enriched from blood (not recorded which). CDR3 protein: CASSQDGTGRTDTQYF. CDR3 sequence (DNA): TGTGCCAGCAGCCAAGATGGGACAGGGCGCACGGATACGCAGTATTTT.